The 17 T cell receptor beta chains presented below share a single source sample, sequenced in a study of cytomegalovirus exposure and HLA in healthy donors. In the PCR, 60 Vbeta and 13 Jbeta primers were used. The protocol was immunoSEQ multiplex PCR, while the TCRdb copy is restricted to in-frame clones and leaves out a portion. This sample has approximately 180,000 clones, with 84% found just once. The sequencing sample was made of PBMCs. The origin of the receptors is a girl aged 10 to 17 in good health and CMV-seropositive.

This clone was counted a few times. The chain links TRBV11-1 to TRBJ2-4; 10 nucleotides match TRBD1. This CDR3 comprises 15 residues. Trimming cost V 8 bases and J 1 base; bases outside gene matches: 5. From germline, CDR1 is SGHAT and CDR2 FQDESV (reference sequence). CDR3 sequence (DNA): TGTGCCAGCGGGGACAGGGGCCTTGCCAAAAACATTCAGTACTTC. It is translated as CASGDRGLAKNIQYF.

The chain has TRBV15 and TRBJ1-5; 7 positions agree with TRBD1. Germline V gene lookup returns CDR1 LNHNV and CDR2 YYDKDF (reference sequence). The CDR3 spans 14 residues. The ends lost 6 bases at V and 3 bases at J; junction bases unmatched: 5. CDR3 in DNA: TGTGCCACCAGGGTAGGGACAGACAATCAGCCCCAGCATTTT. Amino acids: CATRVGTDNQPQHF. The whole variable domain, remainder taken from reference TRBV15 and TRBJ1-5, is DAMVIQNPRYQVTQFGKPVTLSCSQTLNHNVMYWYQQKSSQAPKLLFHYYDKDFNNEADTPDNFQSRRPNTSFCFLDIRSPGLGDTAMYLCATRVGTDNQPQHFGDGTRLSIL.

The sample holds a few counts of this clone. This rearrangement joins TRBV4-1 to TRBJ2-3; 11 bases line up with TRBD1. CDR1 is MGHRA, CDR2 YSYEKL, per germline. V trimming: 3 bases; J trimming: 4 bases; junction bases outside the gene matches: 6. This CDR3 spans 16 amino acids. In DNA, the CDR3 is TGCGCCAGCAGCCAGGGACAGGGGGAAGGTGCAGATACGCAGTATTTT. This sequence encodes CASSQGQGEGADTQYF.

V gene TRBV7-8 combines with J gene TRBJ1-3; 8 bases align to TRBD1. This CDR3 is 16 amino acids long. Unmatched junction bases numbered 7, after V lost 5 bases and J lost 1 base. The germline V gene has CDR1 SGHVS and CDR2 FQNEAQ. The CDR3 coding sequence is TGTGCCAGCAGCCCGGACAGGGTAGGATCTGGAAACACCATATATTTT. It is translated as CASSPDRVGSGNTIYF. The whole variable domain, filled in from reference TRBV7-8 and TRBJ1-3, reads GAGVSQSPRYKVAKRGQDVALRCDPISGHVSLFWYQQALGQGPEFLTYFQNEAQLDKSGLPSDRFFAERPEGSVSTLKIQRTQQEDSAVYLCASSPDRVGSGNTIYFGEGSWLTVV.

Here the CDR3 reads CASSLTEPSGNTIYF. For the CDR3, the DNA is TGTGCCAGCAGCTTGACGGAGCCCTCTGGAAACACCATATATTTT. The rearrangement joins TRBV6-5 to TRBJ1-3; D remains ambiguous. V was cut by 6 bases and J by 0 bases, with 12 bases left in between. Germline lookup yields CDR1 MNHEY and CDR2 SVGAGI. There are 15 residues in the CDR3.

The chain joins TRBV29-1 to TRBJ1-2, with 8 bases identical to TRBD1. Unmatched junction bases numbered 11, after V lost 7 bases and J lost 7 bases. Per germline, CDR1 SQVTM and CDR2 ANQGSEA. The CDR3 contains 13 residues. The CDR3 protein is CSGGQGGSGGYTF. Here the CDR3 DNA reads TGCAGCGGAGGACAGGGCGGATCTGGTGGCTACACCTTC.

The chain joins TRBV6-1 to TRBJ2-5, with 9 bases aligning to TRBD1. Germline CDR1 and CDR2: MNHNS and SASEGT. J lost 2 bases, V lost 6 bases, and 7 bases had no gene match. The CDR3 is made up of 15 amino acids. The CDR3, as DNA: TGTGCCAGCAGCCGGGGACAGGGCCTTCAAGAGACCCAGTACTTC. Protein product: CASSRGQGLQETQYF.

There are a few counts of this clone. This chain connects TRBV6-5 to TRBJ2-2; no clear D. The CDR3 loop spans 14 amino acids. Trimming took 6 bases from V and 0 from J, leaving 8 bases between them. Germline-derived CDR1 and CDR2 are MNHEY and SVGAGI. CDR3 region: CASSRATNTGELFF. Written as DNA, the CDR3 is TGTGCCAGCAGCAGAGCGACGAACACCGGGGAGCTGTTTTTT.

This CDR3 reads CASSAGERYEQYF. Written as DNA, the CDR3 is TGTGCCAGCTCAGCAGGGGAACGTTACGAGCAGTACTTC. The chain has TRBV18 and TRBJ2-7, with D possibly being TRBD1 (6 bases). The V and J ends lost 5 bases and 4 bases respectively, with 12 bases between them. Germline assignment: CDR1 KGHSH and CDR2 LQKENI. The CDR3 extends over 13 amino acids.

As regards this clone: The same CDR3 can be traced to other DNA sequences in this sample. This chain links TRBV5-1 with TRBJ2-5, with 16 bases fitting TRBD2. The V gene's germline CDR1 is SGHRS and CDR2 YFSETQ. This CDR3 has 16 amino acids. V shed 7 bases and J 5 bases; nucleotides not matched to a gene: 8. The CDR3 loop reads CASSLGLAGGRETQYF. In DNA form, the CDR3 reads TGCGCCAGCTCCCTGGGACTAGCGGGGGGGCGCGAGACCCAGTACTTC.

The rearrangement links TRBV11-2 to TRBJ1-4, with D unclear. CDR3 length equals 16 residues. V was shortened by 4 bases and J by 0 bases, with 12 bases between the two germline ends. Looked up from germline, CDR1 is SGHAT and CDR2 is FQNNGV. The CDR3 is CASSSKSRTTNEKLFF. The CDR3 bases are TGTGCCAGCAGCTCTAAAAGTCGTACAACTAATGAAAAACTGTTTTTT.

The chain carries TRBV7-6 and TRBJ1-1; D not certain. Trimming took 2 bases from V and 1 from J, leaving 11 bases between them. In germline, CDR1 is SGHVS, CDR2 FNYEAQ. CDR3 length: 15 amino acids. Written as DNA, the CDR3 is TGTGCCAGCAGCTTATTTGGGAGGGCGAACACTGAAGCTTTCTTT. It encodes CASSLFGRANTEAFF. Variable domain in full (rest from reference TRBV7-6 and TRBJ1-1): GAGVSQSPRYKVTKRGQDVALRCDPISGHVSLYWYRQALGQGPEFLTYFNYEAQQDKSGLPNDRFSAERPEGSISTLTIQRTEQRDSAMYRCASSLFGRANTEAFFGQGTRLTVV.

This clone appeared once. This sequence joins TRBV5-7 and TRBJ1-1; no definite D call. TRBV5-7 belongs to the ORF category, with a function that is uncertain. The CDR3 totals 16 residues. V was pared by 1 base and J by 1 base, with 14 bases between. CDR3 coding DNA: TGTGCCAGCAGCTTGATTGGGAGATCGACGAACACTGAAGCTTTCTTT. It yields the protein CASSLIGRSTNTEAFF.

The chain has TRBV28 and TRBJ1-1; D is undetermined. The ends were cut back, 3 bases at V and 0 bases at J, with 5 bases in the middle. This CDR3 has 13 amino acids. Germline V gene data show CDR1 as MDHEN and CDR2 as SYDVKM. The CDR3 region has the DNA TGTGCCAGCAGTTTCCTTGTGAACACTGAAGCTTTCTTT. Its translation: CASSFLVNTEAFF.

Notes on this clone: The germline gene is not matched at one end of the junction; a read error may be the cause. The rearrangement uses TRBV9 and TRBJ2-2, with 10 bases identical to TRBD2. Germline V gives CDR1 SGDLS, CDR2 YYNGEE. This CDR3 is built from 16 residues. The CDR3 sequence is CASNVQRGGLTGELFF. CDR3 in DNA: TGTGCCAGCAACGTACAGCGGGGGGGCTTAACCGGGGAGCTGTTTTTT. The entire variable domain, with the rest obtained from reference TRBV9 and TRBJ2-2, is as follows: DSGVTQTPKHLITATGQRVTLRCSPRSGDLSVYWYQQSLDQGLQFLIQYYNGEERAKGNILERFSAQQFPDLHSELNLSSLELGDSALYFCASNVQRGGLTGELFFGEGSRLTVL.

V gene TRBV19 combines with J gene TRBJ1-5, with TRBD1 matching 7 bases. V shed 3 bases and J 3 bases; nucleotides not matched to a gene: 14. The germline V gene has CDR1 LNHDA and CDR2 SQIVND (reference sequence). The CDR3 is 18 amino acids. The CDR3 sequence is CASSIPNIRQGPNQPQHF. The CDR3 coding sequence is TGTGCCAGTAGTATCCCCAATATAAGACAGGGCCCCAATCAGCCCCAGCATTTT.

V is TRBV19 and J is TRBJ2-7; weak D call: TRBD1 (5 bases). CDR1 is LNHDA, CDR2 SQIVND, per germline (reference sequence). Trimming pared 8 bases from V and 3 bases from J, leaving 14 bases between. The CDR3 spans 13 residues. The CDR3 coding sequence is TGTGCCAGTTTTCCGACAGAGTTCTACGAGCAGTACTTC. Translation gives CASFPTEFYEQYF.